The 24 T cell receptor beta chains presented below share a single source sample, sequenced in a study of shared clonotypes between healthy human individuals. Method: immunoSEQ multiplex PCR; TCRdb's copy keeps in-frame clones and lacks some. The sample records 650,000 to 800,000 clones, approximately 77% being singletons. The sample comprised memory CD4+ T cells sorted from blood. Sample subset: CD45RA-negative fraction. The receptors were gathered from a woman aged 25 to 39 in good health.

This clone was found a few times. V gene TRBV5-1 combines with J gene TRBJ2-7, with 7 positions matching TRBD1. Trimming removed 5 bases from V and 1 base from J; junction bases left unmatched: 9. The CDR3 contains 15 residues. Germline lookup yields CDR1 SGHRS and CDR2 YFSETQ. CDR3 DNA: TGCGCCAGCAGTTGGGACAGCGTCTCATCCTACGAGCAGTACTTC. Protein sequence: CASSWDSVSSYEQYF.

The rearrangement uses TRBV7-9 and TRBJ1-1; D gene uncertain. This CDR3 contains 13 residues. The V end was cut by 5 bases, the J end by 6 bases, with 13 bases between. CDR1 is SEHNR and CDR2 is FQNEAQ in the germline V gene (reference sequence). The CDR3 DNA reads TGTGCCAGCAGCGGACCTCCCGGCGCTGAAGCTTTCTTT. The encoded protein is CASSGPPGAEAFF.

Turning to this clone: Compared with germline, one end of the junction differs, possibly owing to a read error. The chain uses TRBV5-8 and TRBJ1-4; D not certain. Germline V gives CDR1 SGHTS, CDR2 YDEGEE. The CDR3 spans 11 residues. The CDR3 spells CASSLVGAREF. CDR3 DNA: TGTGCCAGCAGCTTGGTCGGAGCCCGTGAGTTT.

The V and J genes are TRBV28 and TRBJ1-5; D ambiguous. V was shortened by 3 bases and J by 4 bases, with 13 bases between the two germline ends. CDR1 is MDHEN, CDR2 SYDVKM, per germline. The CDR3 runs to 15 residues. The CDR3 reads CASSLRQRHNQPQHF. The CDR3 DNA follows: TGTGCCAGCAGTTTGAGGCAGAGGCATAATCAGCCCCAGCATTTT.

The genes are TRBV7-2 and TRBJ2-3, with a tentative D call TRBD2 (5 bases). Trimming shortened V by 5 bases and J by 7 bases, and 16 bases separated the two germline ends. The CDR3 contains 14 residues. The germline gives CDR1 SGHTA, CDR2 FQGNSA. The CDR3 DNA reads TGTGCCAGCAGCCGAGGACTTTCTGGGAATACGCAGTATTTT. Its protein is CASSRGLSGNTQYF. The variable domain in full, with the rest retrieved from reference TRBV7-2 and TRBJ2-3, is GAGVSQSPSNKVTEKGKDVELRCDPISGHTALYWYRQSLGQGLEFLIYFQGNSAPDKSGLPSDRFSAERTGGSVSTLTIQRTQQEDSAVYLCASSRGLSGNTQYFGPGTRLTVL.

The chain links TRBV28 to TRBJ1-1; D perhaps matches TRBD1 (5 bases). V was pared by 8 bases and J by 4 bases, with 11 bases between. CDR1 and CDR2 from the germline V gene are MDHEN and SYDVKM. This CDR3 region has 12 residues. The CDR3, as DNA: TGTGCCAGCCTAGCAGGGAGCACTGAAGCTTTCTTT. It yields the protein CASLAGSTEAFF. Complete variable domain (other parts from reference TRBV28 and TRBJ1-1): DVKVTQSSRYLVKRTGEKVFLECVQDMDHENMFWYRQDPGLGLRLIYFSYDVKMKEKGDIPEGYSVSREKKERFSLILESASTNQTSMYLCASLAGSTEAFFGQGTRLTVV.

This chain connects TRBV5-4 to TRBJ2-7; 14 bases map to TRBD2. Trimming removed 2 bases from V and 3 bases from J; junction bases left unmatched: 4. The CDR3 length is 16 residues. The V gene's germline CDR1 is SGHNT and CDR2 YYREEE (reference sequence). The CDR3 nucleotides read TGTGCCAGCAGCTTAGGGACTAGCGGGAGAGTCTACGAGCAGTACTTC. Its protein product is CASSLGTSGRVYEQYF.

The rearrangement uses TRBV6-1 and TRBJ1-1; TRBD1 is a possible D gene (5 bases). Trimming pared 7 bases from V and 1 base from J, leaving 13 bases between. CDR3 length: 14 amino acids. CDR1 MNHNS and CDR2 SASEGT come from the germline V gene. The CDR3 DNA follows: TGTGCCAGCACATTCGAAAGGGGGAACACTGAAGCTTTCTTT. Amino acids: CASTFERGNTEAFF.

The chain recombines TRBV11-2 with TRBJ2-7; weak D call: TRBD1 (5 bases). CDR1 and CDR2 from the germline V gene are SGHAT and FQNNGV. Trimming took off 5 bases at V and 2 bases at J, with 13 bases between the two ends. CDR3 length: 14 amino acids. As DNA, the CDR3 is TGTGCCAGCAGCCAAAATGACAGAGCCTACGAGCAGTACTTC. Protein sequence: CASSQNDRAYEQYF. The full variable domain, in which reference TRBV11-2 and TRBJ2-7 provide the parts outside the CDR3, is EAGVAQSPRYKIIEKRQSVAFWCNPISGHATLYWYQQILGQGPKLLIQFQNNGVVDDSQLPKDRFSAERLKGVDSTLKIQPAKLEDSAVYLCASSQNDRAYEQYFGPGTRLTVT.

This sequence joins TRBV4-1 and TRBJ1-2; D ambiguous. CDR3 length: 16 amino acids. V shed 0 bases and J shed 4 bases, with 15 bases lying between them. Germline V gene sequence: CDR1 MGHRA, CDR2 YSYEKL. The CDR3 DNA is TGCGCCAGCAGCCAAGATCGAGGGAGGGCAACCTATGGCTACACCTTC. Translating it yields CASSQDRGRATYGYTF.

The chain is built from TRBV9 and TRBJ2-6, with 9 bases identical to TRBD1. V was clipped by 2 bases and J by 0 bases; unmatched bases: 6. The CDR3 extends over 18 amino acids. In germline, CDR1 is SGDLS, CDR2 YYNGEE. The CDR3 sequence: CASSVGQGTTSGANVLTF. The CDR3 coding sequence is TGTGCCAGCAGCGTGGGACAGGGAACAACCTCTGGGGCCAACGTCCTGACTTTC.

The J gene is TRBJ1-4, the V gene TRBV2, with D possibly being TRBD1 (6 bases). Per germline, CDR1 SNHLY and CDR2 FYNNEI. The CDR3 is made up of 15 amino acids. The V and J ends lost 3 bases and 2 bases respectively, with 10 bases between them. The DNA of the CDR3 is TGTGCCAGCAGTGATCAGGGGCGGACTAATGAAAAACTGTTTTTT. This sequence encodes CASSDQGRTNEKLFF. Combining the CDR3 with reference TRBV2 and TRBJ1-4 gives the whole variable domain EPEVTQTPSHQVTQMGQEVILRCVPISNHLYFYWYRQILGQKVEFLVSFYNNEISEKSEIFDDQFSVERPDGSNFTLKIRSTKLEDSAMYFCASSDQGRTNEKLFFGSGTQLSVL.

CDR3 loop: CAWRGDRGTSPLHF. The CDR3 DNA is TGTGCCTGGAGGGGGGACAGGGGGACTTCACCCCTCCACTTT. The V call is TRBV30, the J call TRBJ1-6; TRBD1 aligns across 11 bases. The CDR3 is 14 amino acids. Germline V lookup: CDR1 GTSNPN, CDR2 SVGIG (reference sequence). J lost 9 bases, V lost 3 bases, and 4 bases had no gene match.

V is TRBV19 and J is TRBJ2-7; 7 nucleotides match TRBD2. Trimming took 8 bases from V and 3 from J; bases not matched to a gene: 16. CDR1 and CDR2 (germline): LNHDA, SQIVND (reference sequence). The CDR3 has 16 residues. The CDR3 sequence: CASSLSEKRGRYEQYF. DNA of the CDR3: TGTGCCAGTTCCCTCTCTGAAAAGCGGGGACGCTACGAGCAGTACTTC.

CDR3 amino acids: CASSPDRDSGEKLFF. The CDR3 coding sequence is TGTGCCAGCTCACCCGACAGGGACTCGGGGGAAAAACTGTTTTTT. The J gene is TRBJ1-4, the V gene TRBV18; 7 nucleotides agree with TRBD1. The J segment lost 8 bases and the V segment lost 3 bases, leaving 9 bases of the junction unmatched. This CDR3 is 15 amino acids long. In germline, CDR1 is KGHSH, CDR2 LQKENI.

V usage is TRBV11-2 and J usage is TRBJ2-5, with 8 bases lining up with TRBD1. Trimming at V came to 3 bases and at J to 1 base, leaving 4 bases not matched to a gene. Germline CDR1 and CDR2: SGHAT and FQNNGV. The CDR3 sequence is 15 residues long. The CDR3 protein is CASSFTGGRQETQYF. The CDR3 DNA sequence: TGTGCCAGCAGCTTCACAGGGGGACGCCAAGAGACCCAGTACTTC.

A few counts support this clone. This chain links TRBV2 with TRBJ2-1; D uncertain. Germline-derived CDR1 and CDR2 are SNHLY and FYNNEI. This CDR3 has 11 amino acids. Deletions cut 4 bases from V and 6 bases from J, with 4 bases between. CDR3 sequence: CASSGFNEQFF. CDR3 sequence (DNA): TGTGCCAGCAGTGGCTTCAATGAGCAGTTCTTC. Drawing the rest from reference TRBV2 and TRBJ2-1, the complete variable domain is EPEVTQTPSHQVTQMGQEVILRCVPISNHLYFYWYRQILGQKVEFLVSFYNNEISEKSEIFDDQFSVERPDGSNFTLKIRSTKLEDSAMYFCASSGFNEQFFGPGTRLTVL.

The V gene is TRBV6-1, the J gene TRBJ2-7; TRBD2 matches 11 bases. There are 14 residues in the CDR3. The germline CDR1 and CDR2 sequences are MNHNS and SASEGT. V gave up 5 bases and J gave up 5 bases; unmatched junction bases: 5. CDR3 in amino acids: CASSLAGGGDEQYF. The CDR3 coding sequence is TGTGCCAGCAGTCTAGCGGGAGGTGGAGACGAGCAGTACTTC.

V gene TRBV11-1 combines with J gene TRBJ2-4, with a weak D call TRBD2 (5 bases). Germline V CDR1 and CDR2: SGHAT, FQDESV (reference sequence). V was clipped by 1 base and J by 2 bases, with 9 bases between them. CDR3 length equals 15 residues. DNA for the CDR3: TGTGCCAGCAGCTTAGTGCCGGGATCCAAAAACATTCAGTACTTC. Protein sequence: CASSLVPGSKNIQYF.

The rearrangement uses TRBV10-3 and TRBJ2-3, with D uncertain. The CDR3 sequence is 17 residues long. Germline-derived CDR1 and CDR2 are ENHRY and SYGVKD. Trimming took off 5 bases at V and 0 bases at J, with 18 bases between the two ends. CDR3 amino acids: CAISSSRGRESTDTQYF. CDR3 bases: TGTGCCATCAGTTCGAGTCGTGGTAGGGAAAGCACAGATACGCAGTATTTT.

This rearrangement joins TRBV6-6 to TRBJ1-2; weak D call: TRBD1 (5 bases). Trimming pared 2 bases from V and 4 bases from J, leaving 17 bases between. The CDR3 covers 16 residues. CDR1 MNHNY and CDR2 SVGAGI come from the germline V gene (reference sequence). The CDR3 DNA reads as TGTGCCAGCAGTTACCCCTCCGGGGGACGGGGCTATGGCTACACCTTC. Encoded protein: CASSYPSGGRGYGYTF.

The rearrangement joins TRBV6-5 to TRBJ2-7; TRBD1 aligns across 7 bases. CDR3 length: 15 amino acids. Germline CDR1 and CDR2: MNHEY and SVGAGI. The V gene end was trimmed by 6 bases and the J gene end by 1 base; junction bases not matched to a gene: 9. In DNA, the CDR3 is TGTGCCAGCAGGCGTAGACAGGGTCGGTCCTACGAGCAGTACTTC. Translation: CASRRRQGRSYEQYF.

As concerns this clone: This likely came from a read error, as a far larger clone is one base away. This chain joins TRBV4-1 and TRBJ1-4; D gene unclear. The CDR3 loop spans 14 amino acids. Germline CDR1 and CDR2: MGHRA and YSYEKL. V dropped 5 bases and J dropped 4 bases, with 11 bases sitting between them. This CDR3 reads CASSWTANNEKLFF. As DNA, the CDR3 is TGCGCCAGCAGCTGGACGGCTAATAATGAAAAACTGTTTTTT.

V gene TRBV11-2 combines with J gene TRBJ2-7, with D perhaps TRBD2 (5 bases). V was cut by 2 bases and J by 2 bases, with 13 bases left in between. Per germline, CDR1 SGHAT and CDR2 FQNNGV. The CDR3 sequence is 15 residues long. In DNA, the CDR3 is TGTGCCAGCAGCTTATCGGTGGGAGAGACCTACGAGCAGTACTTC. Translating gives CASSLSVGETYEQYF.